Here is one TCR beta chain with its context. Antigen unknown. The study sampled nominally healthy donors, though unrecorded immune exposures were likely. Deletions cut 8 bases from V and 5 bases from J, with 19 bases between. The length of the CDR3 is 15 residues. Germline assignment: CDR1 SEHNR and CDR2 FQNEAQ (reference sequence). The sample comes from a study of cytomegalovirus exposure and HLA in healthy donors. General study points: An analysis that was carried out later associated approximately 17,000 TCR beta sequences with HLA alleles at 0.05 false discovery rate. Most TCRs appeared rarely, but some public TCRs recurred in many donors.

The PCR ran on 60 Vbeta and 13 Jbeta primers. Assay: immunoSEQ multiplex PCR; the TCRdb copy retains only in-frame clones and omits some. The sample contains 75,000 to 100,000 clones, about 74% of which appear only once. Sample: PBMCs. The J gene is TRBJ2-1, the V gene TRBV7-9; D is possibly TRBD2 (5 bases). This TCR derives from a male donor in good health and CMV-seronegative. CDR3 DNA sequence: TGTGCCAGCTTTGGGAGCAGCTCACTCAACAATGAGCAGTTCTTC. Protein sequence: CASFGSSSLNNEQFF.